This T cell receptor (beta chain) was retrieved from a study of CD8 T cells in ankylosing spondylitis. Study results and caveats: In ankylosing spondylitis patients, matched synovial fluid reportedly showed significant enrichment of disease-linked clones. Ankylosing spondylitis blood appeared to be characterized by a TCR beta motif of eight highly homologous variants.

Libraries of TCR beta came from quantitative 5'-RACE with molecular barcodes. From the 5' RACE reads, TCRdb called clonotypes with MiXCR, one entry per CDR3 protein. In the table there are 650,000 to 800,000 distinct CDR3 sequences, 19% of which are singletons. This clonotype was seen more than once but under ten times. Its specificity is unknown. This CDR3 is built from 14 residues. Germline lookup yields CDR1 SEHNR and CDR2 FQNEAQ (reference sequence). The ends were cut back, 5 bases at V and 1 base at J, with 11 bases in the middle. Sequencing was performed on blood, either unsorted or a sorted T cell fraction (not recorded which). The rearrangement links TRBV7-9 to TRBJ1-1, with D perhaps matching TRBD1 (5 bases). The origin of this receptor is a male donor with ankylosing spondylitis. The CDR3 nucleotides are TGTGCCAGCAGCCCGCACAGGCCGAACACTGAAGCTTTCTTT. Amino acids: CASSPHRPNTEAFF.